The rows below give T cell receptor beta chains drawn from one sample of a study of shared clonotypes between healthy human individuals. Profiled with immunoSEQ multiplex PCR; TCRdb holds only in-frame clones, not every one. The repertoire consists of roughly 1,000,000 clones, with about four fifths occurring once and the leading ten covering approximately 0.5%. The specimen was memory CD4+ T cells from PBMCs. These TCRs come from a man aged 18 to 30 in good health. Some clones in this sample may be carry-over from other donors' samples. The CDR3 runs from the conserved cysteine through the conserved F or W. A D gene is named only where the DNA matches it firmly. Size values are once, few and many counts, or a class for expanded clones, and some rows have none.

>TRBV29-1|TRBJ2-2|TRBD2|once
TGCAGCGTGGCCGGGGAGGGAGCCGGGGAGCTGTTTTTT
CSVAGEGAGELFF
>TRBV18|TRBJ1-4|TRBD1|-
TGTGCCAGCTCACCAGGACAGGGGAACGAAAAACTGTTTTTT
CASSPGQGNEKLFF
>TRBV27|TRBJ2-3|-|-
TGTGCCAGCAGTCCCCGAGCTACCACAGATACGCAGTATTTT
CASSPRATTDTQYF
>TRBV6-6|TRBJ1-5|-|-
TGTGCCAGCAGTTCCGGTTCTTGGGGTGGTAATCAGCCCCAGCATTTT
CASSSGSWGGNQPQHF
>TRBV28|TRBJ1-5|-|-
TGTGCCAGCAGTTTGGTAGGGAATGCGAATCCCCAGCATTTT
CASSLVGNANPQHF
>TRBV4-3|TRBJ1-4|-|-
TGCGCCAGCAGCCAAGATCCCAGGGGAGGAAAACTGTTTTTT
CASSQDPRGGKLFF
>TRBV7-9|TRBJ2-1|-|once
TGTGCCAGCAGCTCTGGAGAGGGGGATGAGCAGTTCTTC
CASSSGEGDEQFF
>TRBV20-1|TRBJ2-4|-|-
TGCAGTGCCAGACAAAACATTCAGTACTTC
CSARQNIQYF
>TRBV7-3|TRBJ2-3|-|-
TGTGCCAGCAGCTTAACTGACAGAGATACGCAGTATTTT
CASSLTDRDTQYF
>TRBV7-3|TRBJ2-2|TRBD1|-
TGTGCCAGCAGCCCGACAGGGGCCGGGGAGCTGTTTTTT
CASSPTGAGELFF
>TRBV28|TRBJ1-2|TRBD1|-
TGTGCCAGCATTCCCCGGGACAGGGAGGGCTACACCTTC
CASIPRDREGYTF
>TRBV28|TRBJ1-3|-|few
TGTGCCAGCAGCGCTGACTTGAGAACAGGAAACACCATATATTTT
CASSADLRTGNTIYF
>TRBV4-2|TRBJ1-2|-|-
TGTGCCAGCAGCCAACGGACAGCTTACCCGACGGGGGACTATGGCTACACCTTC
CASSQRTAYPTGDYGYTF
>TRBV7-2|TRBJ2-7|TRBD2|-
TGTGCCAGCAGTCGTACTAGCGGGAGGGGTGAGCAGTACTTC
CASSRTSGRGEQYF
>TRBV28|TRBJ1-2|-|-
TGTGCCAGCAGTTTACTCCAAGCTAACTATGGCTACACCTTC
CASSLLQANYGYTF
>TRBV5-1|TRBJ2-7|-|-
TGCGCCAGCAGCATTCATGAAAACGAGCAGTACTTC
CASSIHENEQYF
>TRBV5-1|TRBJ1-2|-|-
TGCGCCAGCAGCCAGAGTGGGGCACTCTATGGCTACACCTTC
CASSQSGALYGYTF
>TRBV30|TRBJ2-5|-|-
TGTGCCTGGAGTAAGACAGAACAAGAGACCCAGTACTTC
CAWSKTEQETQYF
>TRBV28|TRBJ2-1|-|-
TGTGCCAGCATTGGGCAGGGGAGGTCGCAGTTCTTC
CASIGQGRSQFF
>TRBV7-3|TRBJ2-2|TRBD2|-
TGTGCCAGCAGCCTCGGACTAGCGGATTACACCGGGGAGCTGTTTTTT
CASSLGLADYTGELFF
>TRBV5-6|TRBJ2-7|-|many
TGTGCCAGCAGCTTGGACAGGGCTCGATACGAGCAGTACTTC
CASSLDRARYEQYF
>TRBV11-3|TRBJ2-6|TRBD2|-
TGTGCCAGCAGCTTAGGGGCGGGAGGGGGCCCTGGGGCCAACGTCCTGACTTTC
CASSLGAGGGPGANVLTF
>TRBV5-1|TRBJ2-1|TRBD1|few
TGCGCCAGCACACAAACGGGACAGGGGGGAAATGAGCAGTTCTTC
CASTQTGQGGNEQFF
>TRBV7-3|TRBJ2-1|-|-
TGTGCCAGCAGCTTCGATAGCGGACCCTACAATGAGCAGTTCTTC
CASSFDSGPYNEQFF
>TRBV28|TRBJ1-1|-|-
TGTGCCAGCAGTCGCTCGGGGGGGGCCCGAGGCGCTTTCTTT
CASSRSGGARGAFF
>TRBV28|TRBJ2-3|-|-
TGTGCCAGCAGTCTCGCTTGGGTGGAAGGGGTGCGGGGAGCGGATACGCAGTATTTT
CASSLAWVEGVRGADTQYF
>TRBV14|TRBJ2-6|TRBD2|-
TGTGCCAGCAGCCAGAAATCATTACTAGCGGGTCCCACTGGGGCCAACGTCCTGACTTTC
CASSQKSLLAGPTGANVLTF
>TRBV5-5|TRBJ2-7|TRBD2|-
TGTGCCAGCAGCTTGGGAGCGGGGAACTCCTACGAGCAGTACTTC
CASSLGAGNSYEQYF
>TRBV11-2|TRBJ2-1|TRBD2|-
TGTGCCAGCAGTCTAGGGACTAGCGGGAGCCATGAGCAGTTCTTC
CASSLGTSGSHEQFF
>TRBV11-1|TRBJ2-1|TRBD2|-
TGTGCCAGCAGAATCACCGGGACTAGCGGATACAATGAGCAGTTCTTC
CASRITGTSGYNEQFF
>TRBV18|TRBJ1-4|-|few
TGTGCCAGCTCACCACCGGGACACGGAAGAACTAATGAAAAACTGTTTTTT
CASSPPGHGRTNEKLFF
>TRBV18|TRBJ2-7|-|-
TGTGCCAGCTCACCCGAGACCGCCGCTAATGGGCAGTACTTC
CASSPETAANGQYF
>TRBV5-6|TRBJ1-2|-|-
TGTGCCAGCAGCTTGGTCCCGGGACAAAACTATGGCTACACCTTC
CASSLVPGQNYGYTF